This T cell receptor (beta chain) emerged from a study of shared clonotypes between healthy human individuals. Naive CD8 cells lacked CD45RO and underwent positive selection for CCR7, leaving out terminally differentiated effector memory CD45RA+ cells. Sequenced by immunoSEQ multiplex PCR; TCRdb stores in-frame clones only, minus some. This sample has about 2.1 million clones, with over 85% found just once. Trimming at V came to 5 bases and at J to 1 base, leaving 8 bases not matched to a gene. Looked up from germline, CDR1 is SGHVS and CDR2 is FQNEAQ. CDR3 length: 17 residues. Regarding this clone: Its antigen remains unidentified.

Study observations and caveats: Sorted-subset sequencing was shown by rarefaction to be incomplete despite large depth.

Sequencing was carried out using naive CD8+ T cells from PBMCs. J is TRBJ2-7 and V is TRBV7-8, with TRBD2 matching over 13 bases. The sequence was collected from a man aged 18 to 29 in good health. Some clones in this sample may be carry-over from other donors' samples. Here the CDR3 reads CASSRGLAGVYSYEQYF. The CDR3 DNA sequence: TGTGCCAGCAGCCGTGGACTAGCGGGAGTATATTCCTACGAGCAGTACTTC.